This note documents a single TCR beta chain sequence. Its antigen is still unknown. The data were taken from a study of cytomegalovirus exposure and HLA in healthy donors. Study results and limitations: In the analysis, some V segments, TRBV6-2 and TRBV6-3 included, were excluded as indistinguishable.

13 Jbeta primers and 60 Vbeta primers were used for the PCR. As handled by the study authors: A later analysis counted some 87 million unique TCR beta chains, around 10 million shared. Only in-frame clones appear in the TCRdb table, and some are missing; sequencing was by immunoSEQ multiplex PCR. V and J calls and clone size are copied from that table; D and trimming were computed from the DNA. The sample holds some 190,000 clones; 70% to 75% are singletons and the top ten take approximately 5%. Per the germline V gene, CDR1 is MNHEY and CDR2 is SVGAGI. Trimming removed 6 bases at V and 1 base at J, with 12 bases between. The length of the CDR3 is 15 residues.

The J gene is TRBJ2-2, the V gene TRBV6-5; perhaps TRBD2 as D (6 bases). The sample comprised PBMCs. The receptor comes from a man aged 30 to 45 in good health and CMV-seropositive. The CDR3 loop is CASSPGTQNTGELFF. The CDR3 DNA follows: TGTGCCAGCAGCCCCGGGACTCAGAACACCGGGGAGCTGTTTTTT.